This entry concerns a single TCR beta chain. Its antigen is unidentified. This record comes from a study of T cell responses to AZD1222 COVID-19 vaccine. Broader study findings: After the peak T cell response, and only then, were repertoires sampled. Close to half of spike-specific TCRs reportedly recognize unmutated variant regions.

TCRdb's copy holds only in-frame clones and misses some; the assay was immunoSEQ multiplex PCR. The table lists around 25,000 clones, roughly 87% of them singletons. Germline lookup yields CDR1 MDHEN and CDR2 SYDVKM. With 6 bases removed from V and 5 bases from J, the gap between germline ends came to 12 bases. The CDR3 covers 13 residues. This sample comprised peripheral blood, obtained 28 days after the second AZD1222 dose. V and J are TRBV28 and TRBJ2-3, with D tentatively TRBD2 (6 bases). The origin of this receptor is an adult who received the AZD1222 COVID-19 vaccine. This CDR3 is CASSKLAKDTQYF. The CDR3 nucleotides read TGTGCCAGCAGCAAGCTAGCGAAAGATACGCAGTATTTT.